These T cell receptor beta chains were read from a single sample in a study of T cells in Graves' hyperthyroidism and ophthalmopathy. TCRdb reprocessed the multiplex PCR reads with MiXCR, giving one entry per CDR3 protein. The data show about 640,000 distinct CDR3 sequences, under 25% seen once. The sample comprised blood. Every receptor here comes from a man under 40 with Graves' ophthalmopathy. CDR3s include the opening cysteine and the closing phenylalanine or tryptophan. D genes are given only for firm matches. A row's size may be missing; if present it is once, few, many or a size class.

j_call	v_call	cdr3_length	d_call	clone_size	cdr3_aa	cdr3_nt
TRBJ2-7	TRBV30	14	TRBD1	few	CAWTGQVGSYEQYF	TGTGCCTGGACCGGACAGGTCGGATCCTACGAGCAGTACTTC
TRBJ1-6	TRBV2	14	TRBD1	many	CASRETGADSPLHF	TGTGCCAGCAGAGAGACAGGGGCCGACTCACCCCTCCACTTT
TRBJ2-7	TRBV7-9	16	-	many	CASSLLGGAGAYEQYF	TGTGCCAGCAGCCTCCTAGGCGGGGCTGGAGCCTACGAGCAGTACTTC
TRBJ2-6	TRBV7-9	15	-	-	CANLNLPSGANVLTF	TGTGCCAACCTAAACTTGCCCTCTGGGGCCAACGTCCTGACTTTC
TRBJ1-3	TRBV7-2	16	-	few	CASSYSGGDSGNTMYF	TGTGCCAGCAGCTATTCGGGGGGAGACTCTGGAAACACCATGTATTTT
TRBJ2-7	TRBV7-2	16	TRBD2	many	CASSQGPSGSLYEQYF	TGTGCCAGCAGCCAAGGCCCTAGCGGGAGCCTCTACGAGCAGTACTTC
TRBJ1-2	TRBV20-1	14	-	many	CSARRPSEGYGYTF	TGCAGTGCTAGAAGACCGTCGGAGGGCTATGGCTACACCTTC
TRBJ2-1	TRBV7-9	14	-	-	CASSPAGTTNEQFF	TGTGCCAGCAGCCCAGCCGGGACCACGAATGAGCAGTTCTTC
TRBJ1-2	TRBV7-9	15	-	-	CASSLEVPGFYGYTF	TGTGCCAGCAGCTTAGAAGTTCCCGGATTCTATGGCTACACCTTC
TRBJ2-5	TRBV27	14	TRBD1	-	CASSLIGQGQTQYF	TGTGCCAGCAGTTTAATTGGACAGGGGCAGACCCAGTACTTC
TRBJ2-3	TRBV7-8	17	-	many	CASSLGRFRSGTDTQYF	TGTGCCAGCAGCTTAGGGCGGTTCCGGTCCGGCACAGATACGCAGTATTTT
TRBJ2-3	TRBV7-9	16	-	many	CASSLGFWESTDTQYF	TGTGCCAGCAGCTTAGGATTTTGGGAGAGCACAGATACGCAGTATTTT
TRBJ1-2	TRBV30	12	-	few	CAWSVGDLAYTF	TGTGCCTGGAGTGTAGGGGACTTGGCTTACACCTTC
TRBJ1-2	TRBV10-3	15	TRBD1	-	CAISEGSQGAPGYTF	TGTGCCATCAGTGAAGGTTCACAGGGGGCGCCTGGCTACACCTTC
TRBJ2-5	TRBV5-1	13	-	-	CASNLAPLQTQYF	TGCGCCAGCAACCTCGCACCTTTACAGACCCAGTACTTC
TRBJ2-5	TRBV20-1	12	-	many	CSASDRQETQYF	TGCAGTGCTTCGGACAGACAAGAGACCCAGTACTTC
TRBJ2-7	TRBV4-2	16	TRBD2	-	CASSQDLASGSNEQYF	TGTGCCAGCAGCCAAGATCTGGCTAGCGGGAGCAACGAGCAGTACTTC
TRBJ2-2	TRBV28	15	TRBD2	many	CASSGAGGGTGELFF	TGTGCCAGCAGCGGAGCGGGAGGAGGCACCGGGGAGCTGTTTTTT
TRBJ1-1	TRBV12-3/TRBV12-4	14	-	many	CASKEGLGNTEAFF	TGTGCCAGCAAGGAGGGGCTCGGGAACACTGAAGCTTTCTTT
TRBJ1-6	TRBV5-6	13	-	-	CASSSYTDSPLHF	TGTGCCAGCAGCTCGTACACGGATTCACCCCTCCACTTT
TRBJ2-2	TRBV6-1	16	-	few	CASSRFPAALGGELFF	TGTGCCAGCAGTAGATTCCCGGCGGCCCTAGGTGGGGAGCTGTTTTTT
TRBJ2-7	TRBV6-2/TRBV6-3	15	TRBD2	few	CASNEISGRAYEQYF	TGTGCCAGCAATGAGATTAGCGGGAGGGCCTACGAGCAGTACTTC
TRBJ2-7	TRBV7-3	15	-	-	CASSLSGYRAYEQYF	TGTGCCAGCAGCTTAAGCGGCTACAGGGCCTACGAGCAGTACTTC
TRBJ2-1	TRBV11-2	16	TRBD1	many	CASSLRGSTGTDEQFF	TGTGCCAGCAGCCTAAGAGGCTCGACAGGGACGGATGAGCAGTTCTTC
TRBJ1-1	TRBV30	14	-	many	CAWNQDVGHTEAFF	TGTGCCTGGAATCAGGATGTCGGGCACACTGAAGCTTTCTTT
TRBJ2-2	TRBV5-1	16	-	-	CASGPPDSANTGELFF	TGCGCCAGCGGGCCTCCGGACAGCGCGAACACCGGGGAGCTGTTTTTT
TRBJ1-2	TRBV2	11	-	many	CASRGGYGYTF	TGTGCCAGCCGAGGGGGCTATGGCTACACCTTC
TRBJ1-1	TRBV7-2	15	-	many	CASSLGPYMNTEAFF	TGTGCCAGCAGCTTAGGGCCTTACATGAACACTGAAGCTTTCTTT
TRBJ2-3	TRBV7-9	16	-	many	CASTPRLGRVGDTQYF	TGTGCCAGCACGCCCCGTCTCGGGAGAGTGGGAGATACGCAGTATTTT
TRBJ1-2	TRBV20-1	13	-	-	CSAIPTANYGYTF	TGCAGTGCGATCCCGACAGCCAACTATGGCTACACCTTC
TRBJ2-7	TRBV20-1	13	TRBD2	-	CSARRREGYEQYF	TGCAGTGCTAGGAGGCGGGAGGGCTACGAGCAGTACTTC
TRBJ2-3	TRBV7-9	16	TRBD2	many	CASSPRLAGLTDTQYF	TGTGCCAGCAGCCCCCGACTAGCGGGGCTCACAGATACGCAGTATTTT